What follows are 31 T cell receptor beta chains derived from one specimen sequenced in a study of CD8+ T cells in alopecia areata. cDNA serving as the sequencing template came from extracted, reverse transcribed RNA. The method was immunoSEQ multiplex PCR; TCRdb's version includes in-frame clones alone and lacks a portion of them. The sample lists about 97,000 clones, just under 60% occurring once. As to treatment: oral pan-JAK inhibitor, 5-10 mg twice daily. Sequencing used CD8+ T cells sorted from blood, obtained at approximately week 55, from a patient treated with tofacitinib. The receptors here all came from a human donor with alopecia areata.

The rearrangement uses TRBV7-9 and TRBJ1-4; D call uncertain. Germline values: CDR1 SEHNR, CDR2 FQNEAQ (reference sequence). V was pared by 4 bases and J by 0 bases, with 6 bases between. The CDR3 has 14 amino acids. In DNA form, the CDR3 reads TGTGCCAGCAGCTCCCCTGCAACTAATGAAAAACTGTTTTTT. Translating it yields CASSSPATNEKLFF.

The chain has TRBV21-1 and TRBJ1-5. TRBV21-1 is shown as a pseudogene. This CDR3 has 14 residues. CDR3 sequence reads: CASSKGDGNQPQHF. DNA of the CDR3: TGTGCCAGCAGCAAAGGGGATGGCAATCAGCCCCAGCATTTT.

The V and J genes are TRBV9 and TRBJ1-2; 9 bases are a match to TRBD1. Unmatched junction bases numbered 7, after V lost 1 base and J lost 3 bases. The CDR3 covers 16 residues. Looked up from germline, CDR1 is SGDLS and CDR2 is YYNGEE. The CDR3 DNA reads TGTGCCAGCAGCGTAACAGGGGGCGCTTCGGACTATGGCTACACCTTC. Translated, it gives CASSVTGGASDYGYTF. Looking up the rest from reference TRBV9 and TRBJ1-2 gives the full variable domain: DSGVTQTPKHLITATGQRVTLRCSPRSGDLSVYWYQQSLDQGLQFLIQYYNGEERAKGNILERFSAQQFPDLHSELNLSSLELGDSALYFCASSVTGGASDYGYTFGSGTRLTVV.

The rearrangement links TRBV27 to TRBJ2-5, with D perhaps TRBD1 (6 bases). The CDR3 totals 15 residues. With 0 bases removed from V and 4 bases from J, the gap between germline ends came to 12 bases. Per the germline V gene, CDR1 is MNHEY and CDR2 is SMNVEV (reference sequence). The DNA of the CDR3 is TGTGCCAGCAGTTTATCGGGGACATTCGGAGAGACCCAGTACTTC. Protein product: CASSLSGTFGETQYF.

The chain recombines TRBV4-2 with TRBJ1-6; the D gene is possibly TRBD1 (5 bases). This CDR3 has 15 residues. V shed 4 bases and J shed 7 bases, with 14 bases lying between them. Germline V gene lookup returns CDR1 LGHNA and CDR2 YNFKEQ. CDR3 sequence (DNA): TGTGCCAGCAGCCGGGGCGGGGAGTTCAATTCACCCCTCCACTTT. It translates to CASSRGGEFNSPLHF.

The chain joins TRBV7-8 to TRBJ2-7; 7 positions match TRBD1. Per germline, CDR1 SGHVS and CDR2 FQNEAQ. The CDR3 is 15 amino acids. The J segment lost 5 bases and the V segment lost 5 bases, leaving 12 bases of the junction unmatched. The CDR3 DNA reads as TGTGCCAGCAGCATCAGACAGGGTTGGATCCACGAGCAGTACTTC. Its translation: CASSIRQGWIHEQYF.

V gene TRBV7-9 combines with J gene TRBJ2-5, with no clear D. V was trimmed by 2 bases and J by 0 bases, leaving 1 base between them. The CDR3 spans 12 residues. In germline, CDR1 is SEHNR, CDR2 FQNEAQ (reference sequence). As DNA, the CDR3 is TGTGCCAGCAGCTTACACCAAGAGACCCAGTACTTC. Amino acids: CASSLHQETQYF.

The chain employs TRBV4-2 and TRBJ1-6; 7 nucleotides line up with TRBD1. The CDR3 runs 17 residues. CDR1 is LGHNA, CDR2 YNFKEQ, per germline. The V and J ends lost 1 base and 5 bases, in that order; junction bases with no gene match: 8. The CDR3 sequence is CASSQGPPDRNNSPLHF. The CDR3, as DNA: TGTGCCAGCAGCCAAGGCCCCCCGGACAGGAATAATTCACCCCTCCACTTT.

The chain couples TRBV6-5 to TRBJ1-2; 10 nucleotides align to TRBD1. Trimming cost V 5 bases and J 3 bases; bases outside gene matches: 6. CDR3 length equals 15 residues. CDR1 is MNHEY, CDR2 SVGAGI, per germline. The CDR3 nucleotides read TGTGCCAGCAGTAAGGGGACAGGGGATGACTATGGCTACACCTTC. Protein: CASSKGTGDDYGYTF.

The sample holds one count of this clone. In the same sample, other DNA sequences code for this CDR3. This sequence joins TRBV5-1 and TRBJ2-7, with TRBD1 as a possible D gene (5 bases). This CDR3 spans 15 amino acids. The V and J ends lost 0 bases and 2 bases respectively, with 12 bases between them. Germline-derived CDR1 and CDR2 are SGHRS and YFSETQ. The CDR3 protein is CASSLAPGPTYEQYF. In DNA form, the CDR3 reads TGCGCCAGCAGCTTGGCGCCAGGGCCGACCTACGAGCAGTACTTC.

This chain connects TRBV30 to TRBJ2-1; TRBD1 matches 7 bases. Per germline, CDR1 GTSNPN and CDR2 SVGIG (reference sequence). The CDR3 runs 17 residues. The junction had 17 bases not matched to a gene; V was cut back by 1 base and J by 8 bases. In DNA, the CDR3 is TGTGCCTGGAGTGAAAGTGTGCGAGGGGGCGGTGACCATGAGCAGTTCTTC. Translated, it gives CAWSESVRGGGDHEQFF.

In the case of this clone: An end of the junction does not agree with germline; a read error may underlie this. The chain combines TRBV7-7 with TRBJ2-3; no clear D. Germline V CDR1 and CDR2: SSHAT, FNYEAQ (reference sequence). The CDR3 totals 15 residues. DNA for the CDR3: TGTGCTAGCAGTCGAGACCCGGGCCTCCAAGGTACGCAGTATTTT. Amino acid sequence: CASSRDPGLQGTQYF. The full variable domain, in which reference TRBV7-7 and TRBJ2-3 provide the parts outside the CDR3, is GAGVSQSPRYKVTKRGQDVTLRCDPISSHATLYWYQQALGQGPEFLTYFNYEAQPDKSGLPSDRFSAERPEGSISTLTIQRTEQRDSAMYRCASSRDPGLQGTQYFGPGTRLTVL.

The chain uses TRBV19 and TRBJ1-5; a weak D match, TRBD1 (6 bases). The CDR3 is 16 amino acids. Germline V gene lookup returns CDR1 LNHDA and CDR2 SQIVND (reference sequence). The V and J ends lost 0 bases and 5 bases respectively, with 14 bases between them. The CDR3 DNA is TGTGCCAGTAGTATAGATCTTGGAGGGGGATATCAGCCCCAGCATTTT. Amino acid sequence: CASSIDLGGGYQPQHF.

V usage is TRBV4-1 and J usage is TRBJ2-7; 12 nucleotides line up with TRBD2. The ends lost 1 base at V and 2 bases at J; junction bases unmatched: 6. CDR3 size: 17 residues. CDR1 is MGHRA and CDR2 is YSYEKL in the germline V gene. CDR3 amino acids: CASSQGLAGGAPYEQYF. CDR3 sequence (DNA): TGCGCCAGCAGCCAAGGGCTAGCGGGGGGGGCACCCTACGAGCAGTACTTC.

This chain links TRBV27 with TRBJ2-3; D is unclear. Germline lookup yields CDR1 MNHEY and CDR2 SMNVEV (reference sequence). This CDR3 has 13 residues. Trimming removed 5 bases from V and 6 bases from J, with 12 bases in between. Written as DNA, the CDR3 is TGTGCCAGCAGTCTGCCGGCATTGGATACGCAGTATTTT. Protein sequence: CASSLPALDTQYF.

The chain uses TRBV29-1 and TRBJ2-3; D remains unclear. This CDR3 region has 13 residues. CDR1 SQVTM and CDR2 ANQGSEA come from the germline V gene. V lost 3 bases, J lost 6 bases, and 13 bases lay in between. The CDR3 DNA reads as TGCAGCGTTGATTTCCTGACCGAGGATACGCAGTATTTT. It specifies CSVDFLTEDTQYF.

This clone has more than one count but fewer than ten. This rearrangement joins TRBV5-1 to TRBJ2-1; D is undetermined. With 2 bases removed from V and 4 bases from J, the gap between germline ends came to 7 bases. The germline gives CDR1 SGHRS, CDR2 YFSETQ. CDR3 length: 13 residues. The CDR3 region is CASSFAPYNEQFF. The CDR3 DNA follows: TGCGCCAGCAGCTTTGCCCCTTACAATGAGCAGTTCTTC.

The chain has TRBV30 and TRBJ2-1, with TRBD2 identical over 10 bases. CDR1 is GTSNPN, CDR2 SVGIG, per germline (reference sequence). The CDR3 has 13 residues. With V trimmed by 4 bases and J by 9 bases, 6 bases remained unmatched. The CDR3 spells CAWNSGGVGEQFF. CDR3 bases: TGTGCCTGGAACAGCGGGGGGGTTGGTGAGCAGTTCTTC. Supplemented by reference TRBV30 and TRBJ2-1, the full variable domain reads SQTIHQWPATLVQPVGSPLSLECTVEGTSNPNLYWYRQAAGRGLQLLFYSVGIGQISSEVPQNLSASRPQDRQFILSSKKLLLSDSGFYLCAWNSGGVGEQFFGPGTRLTVL.

The sample holds a few counts of this clone. The J gene is TRBJ2-7, the V gene TRBV5-1, with 8 bases lining up with TRBD1. V shed 4 bases, J shed 5 bases, and the junction held 2 bases outside the gene matches. This CDR3 is 12 amino acids long. The germline V gene encodes CDR1 SGHRS and CDR2 YFSETQ. CDR3: CASSRTGNEQYF. The CDR3 coding sequence is TGCGCCAGCAGCCGGACAGGGAACGAGCAGTACTTC.

There are a few counts of this clone. The gene calls are TRBV23-1 and TRBJ1-1; D remains unclear. Being an ORF, TRBV23-1 has a function that is uncertain. The CDR3 runs to 14 residues. V lost 1 base, J lost 0 bases, and 6 bases lay in between. The CDR3 DNA follows: TGCGCCAGCAGTCAATTCGGGATGAACACTGAAGCTTTCTTT. The encoded protein is CASSQFGMNTEAFF.

The gene calls are TRBV6-5 and TRBJ1-5, with TRBD1 as a possible D gene (5 bases). The CDR3 is 14 residues long. Germline V gene lookup returns CDR1 MNHEY and CDR2 SVGAGI. V lost 4 bases to trimming and J lost 6 bases, with 13 bases between them. The CDR3, as DNA: TGTGCCAGCAGTTCAGGGATAACAGGTCAGCCCCAGCATTTT. This codes for CASSSGITGQPQHF.

This clone came up a few times. This chain connects TRBV5-1 to TRBJ2-6; D is possibly TRBD2 (6 bases). The germline V gene encodes CDR1 SGHRS and CDR2 YFSETQ. V gave up 5 bases and J gave up 1 base, with 10 bases separating them. The CDR3 runs 15 residues. The CDR3 is CASRGGTSGANVLTF. The CDR3 nucleotides are TGCGCCAGCAGGGGGGGAACATCTGGGGCCAACGTCCTGACTTTC.

This clone was detected only a few times. The J gene is TRBJ1-2, the V gene TRBV29-1, with D possibly being TRBD1 (6 bases). This CDR3 region has 11 residues. Germline V CDR1 and CDR2: SQVTM, ANQGSEA. Trimming took off 3 bases at V and 8 bases at J, with 10 bases between the two ends. The CDR3 loop reads CSVEGGWGYTF. In DNA, the CDR3 is TGCAGCGTTGAGGGGGGCTGGGGCTACACCTTC.

This clone has only a few counts. The genes are TRBV10-2 and TRBJ2-5; 9 bases match TRBD2. The CDR3 is made up of 15 amino acids. The V gene's germline CDR1 is WSHSY and CDR2 SAAADI. Trimming cost V 7 bases and J 2 bases; bases outside gene matches: 8. The CDR3 sequence is CASNPAGGIQETQYF. CDR3 coding DNA: TGCGCCAGCAATCCAGCGGGGGGTATACAAGAGACCCAGTACTTC.

The genes are TRBV2 and TRBJ1-5; D may be TRBD1 (5 bases). The CDR3 consists of 14 residues. The V gene lost 4 bases and the J gene lost 7 bases, with 14 bases spanning the gap. The V gene's germline CDR1 is SNHLY and CDR2 FYNNEI. The DNA for the CDR3 is TGTGCCAGCAGTGGGCAGGGTATTTCCCAGCCCCAGCATTTT. Protein product: CASSGQGISQPQHF.

The rearrangement links TRBV12-5 to TRBJ1-4; D perhaps matches TRBD1 (6 bases). Trimming took off 2 bases at V and 4 bases at J, with 14 bases between the two ends. The CDR3 covers 16 residues. Germline assignment: CDR1 LGHNT and CDR2 FRNRAP. The CDR3 sequence is CASGLFRDNGNEKLFF. CDR3 DNA sequence: TGTGCTAGTGGTTTGTTCCGGGACAACGGTAATGAAAAACTGTTTTTT.

The chain recombines TRBV4-1 with TRBJ2-3, with D perhaps TRBD1 (5 bases). The CDR3 extends over 17 amino acids. Trimming cost V 0 bases and J 2 bases, with 15 bases left between them. Germline V gene data show CDR1 as MGHRA and CDR2 as YSYEKL. The CDR3 coding sequence is TGCGCCAGCAGCCAAGATCCAGGGTACTCCCCCACAGATACGCAGTATTTT. Encoded protein: CASSQDPGYSPTDTQYF.

The chain recombines TRBV12-5 with TRBJ1-4; a possible D gene is TRBD1 (5 bases). This CDR3 has 14 residues. Per the germline V gene, CDR1 is LGHNT and CDR2 is FRNRAP. Trimming removed 4 bases from V and 2 bases from J, with 8 bases in between. The chain's CDR3 is CASGSDSTNEKLFF. CDR3 bases: TGTGCTAGTGGTTCCGACAGTACTAATGAAAAACTGTTTTTT.

The V call is TRBV6-4, the J call TRBJ1-1; D might be TRBD1 (6 bases). V was clipped by 8 bases and J by 1 base, with 11 bases between them. The CDR3 consists of 13 residues. The V gene's germline CDR1 is MRHNA and CDR2 SNTAGT. The CDR3 DNA is TGTGCCAGCCAGACAGGAGCGAACACTGAAGCTTTCTTT. Translation gives CASQTGANTEAFF.

This clone was picked up a small number of times. The rearrangement uses TRBV10-3 and TRBJ1-2; D possibly corresponds to TRBD1 (5 bases). Germline CDR1 is ENHRY and CDR2 is SYGVKD. V lost 7 bases and J lost 6, with 15 bases in between. This CDR3 spans 13 amino acids. The CDR3 reads CAINEGSSDGYTF. CDR3 sequence (DNA): TGTGCCATCAACGAGGGGAGCTCGGATGGCTACACCTTC.

The V and J genes are TRBV11-3 and TRBJ1-1; D is unclear. Germline V gene data show CDR1 as SGHNT and CDR2 as YENEEA. This CDR3 has 16 residues. The V and J ends lost 5 bases and 0 bases respectively, with 16 bases between them. CDR3 loop: CASSTEALSMNTEAFF. Written as DNA, the CDR3 is TGTGCCAGCAGCACAGAGGCGCTGAGCATGAACACTGAAGCTTTCTTT.